The T cell receptor (beta chain) described here comes from a study of T cells in localized non-small cell lung cancer. Data came from immunoSEQ multiplex PCR; TCRdb stores just in-frame clones and leaves some out. The sample consists of about 33,000 clones, about nine tenths of them appearing once. Germline CDR1 reads SGHRS; CDR2 reads YFSETQ. This CDR3 is built from 14 residues. Trimming stripped 0 bases from V and 2 bases from J, with 6 bases between. This sequence joins TRBV5-1 and TRBJ1-5; no clear D gene. Here the sequenced sample was peripheral blood, taken before any cancer treatment. The TCR was taken from a man aged 35 to 70 with stage I lung adenocarcinoma. The CDR3 here is CASSLDVGNQPQHF. The CDR3 DNA reads TGCGCCAGCAGCTTGGACGTGGGCAATCAGCCCCAGCATTTT.